The T cell receptor (beta chain) under discussion was sequenced for a study of blood T cells in healthy people across ages. A second PCR, run for roughly 7 to 11 cycles, used a sample-barcoded 5' primer plus a J-beta primer mix. TCRdb used MiXCR to reprocess the 5' RACE reads, holding one entry per CDR3 protein. The table has 1 million or so distinct CDR3 sequences, under 55% seen once. V gave up 8 bases and J gave up 2 bases, with 12 bases separating them. Germline V lookup: CDR1 LNHDA, CDR2 SQIVND (reference sequence). This CDR3 is 13 amino acids long. This chain uses TRBV19 with TRBJ2-5; TRBD1 might be the D (5 bases). The sequencing sample was made of blood. This TCR was recovered from a woman between 55 and 75 years old in good health. CDR3 sequence (DNA): TGTGCCAGTGCCCAGGGCCCTCAAGAGACCCAGTACTTC. Translation: CASAQGPQETQYF.